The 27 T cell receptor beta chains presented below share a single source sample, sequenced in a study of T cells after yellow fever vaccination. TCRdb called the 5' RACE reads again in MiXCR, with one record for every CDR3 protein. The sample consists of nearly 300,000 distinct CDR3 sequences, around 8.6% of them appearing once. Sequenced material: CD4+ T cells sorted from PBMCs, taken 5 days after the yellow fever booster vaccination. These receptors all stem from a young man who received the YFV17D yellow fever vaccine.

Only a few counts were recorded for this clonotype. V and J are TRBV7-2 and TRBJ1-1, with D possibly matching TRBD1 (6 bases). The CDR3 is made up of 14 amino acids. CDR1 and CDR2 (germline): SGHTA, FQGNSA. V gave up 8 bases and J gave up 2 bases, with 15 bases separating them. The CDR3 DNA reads TGTGCCAGCGCCCGAGACAGGTCTAACACTGAAGCTTTCTTT. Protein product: CASARDRSNTEAFF.

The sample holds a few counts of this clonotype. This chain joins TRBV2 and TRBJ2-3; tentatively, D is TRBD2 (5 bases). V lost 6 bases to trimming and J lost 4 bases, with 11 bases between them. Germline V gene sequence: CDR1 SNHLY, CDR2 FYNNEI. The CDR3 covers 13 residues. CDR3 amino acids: CASSFTLADTQYF. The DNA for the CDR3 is TGTGCCAGCAGCTTTACACTAGCAGATACGCAGTATTTT.

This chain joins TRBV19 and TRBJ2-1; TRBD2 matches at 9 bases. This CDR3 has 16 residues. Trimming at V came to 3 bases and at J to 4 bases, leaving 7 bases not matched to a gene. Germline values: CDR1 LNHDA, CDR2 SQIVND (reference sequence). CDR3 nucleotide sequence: TGTGCCAGTAGTATCGCCTCTAGCGGGGCTTACAATGAGCAGTTCTTC. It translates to CASSIASSGAYNEQFF. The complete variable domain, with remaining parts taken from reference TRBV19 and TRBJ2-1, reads DGGITQSPKYLFRKEGQNVTLSCEQNLNHDAMYWYRQDPGQGLRLIYYSQIVNDFQKGDIAEGYSVSREKKESFPLTVTSAQKNPTAFYLCASSIASSGAYNEQFFGPGTRLTVL.

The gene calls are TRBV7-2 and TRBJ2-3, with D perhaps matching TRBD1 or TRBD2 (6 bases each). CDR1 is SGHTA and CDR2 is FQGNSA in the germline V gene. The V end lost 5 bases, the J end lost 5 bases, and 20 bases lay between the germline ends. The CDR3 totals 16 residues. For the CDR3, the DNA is TGTGCCAGCAGCCCGACCTGGGGGGCGAAGGGAGATACGCAGTATTTT. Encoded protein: CASSPTWGAKGDTQYF. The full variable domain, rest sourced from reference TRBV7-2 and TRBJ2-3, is GAGVSQSPSNKVTEKGKDVELRCDPISGHTALYWYRQSLGQGLEFLIYFQGNSAPDKSGLPSDRFSAERTGGSVSTLTIQRTQQEDSAVYLCASSPTWGAKGDTQYFGPGTRLTVL.

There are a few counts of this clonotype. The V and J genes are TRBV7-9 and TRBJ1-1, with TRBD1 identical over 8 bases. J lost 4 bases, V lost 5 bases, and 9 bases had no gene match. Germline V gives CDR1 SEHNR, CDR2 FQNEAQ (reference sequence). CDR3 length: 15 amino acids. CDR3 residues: CASSPDRARGTEAFF. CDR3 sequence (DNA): TGTGCCAGCAGCCCGGACAGGGCAAGGGGCACTGAAGCTTTCTTT. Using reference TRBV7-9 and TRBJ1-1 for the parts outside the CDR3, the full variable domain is DTGVSQNPRHKITKRGQNVTFRCDPISEHNRLYWYRQTLGQGPEFLTYFQNEAQLEKSRLLSDRFSAERPKGSFSTLEIQRTEQGDSAMYLCASSPDRARGTEAFFGQGTRLTVV.

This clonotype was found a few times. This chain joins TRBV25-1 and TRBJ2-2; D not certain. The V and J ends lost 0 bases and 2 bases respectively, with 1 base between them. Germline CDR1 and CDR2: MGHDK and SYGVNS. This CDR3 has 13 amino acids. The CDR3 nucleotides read TGTGCCAGCAGTGAATACAACACCGGGGAGCTGTTTTTT. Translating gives CASSEYNTGELFF.

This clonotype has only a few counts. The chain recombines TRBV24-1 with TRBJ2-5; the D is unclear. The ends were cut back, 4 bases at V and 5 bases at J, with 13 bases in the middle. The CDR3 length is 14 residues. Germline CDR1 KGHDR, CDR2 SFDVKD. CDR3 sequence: CATSDPAVGETQYF. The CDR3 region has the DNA TGTGCCACCAGTGACCCCGCAGTGGGGGAGACCCAGTACTTC.

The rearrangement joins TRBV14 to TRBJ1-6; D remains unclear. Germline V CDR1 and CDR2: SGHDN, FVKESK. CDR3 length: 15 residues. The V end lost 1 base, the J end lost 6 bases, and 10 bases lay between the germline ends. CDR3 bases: TGTGCCAGCAGCCAAGGGGAGGGTCCTAATTCACCCCTCCACTTT. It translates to CASSQGEGPNSPLHF.

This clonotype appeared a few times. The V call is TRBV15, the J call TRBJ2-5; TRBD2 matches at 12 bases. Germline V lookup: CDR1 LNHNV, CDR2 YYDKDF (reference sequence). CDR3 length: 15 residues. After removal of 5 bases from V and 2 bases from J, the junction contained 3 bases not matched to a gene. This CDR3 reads CATSPGLAGQETQYF. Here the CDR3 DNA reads TGTGCCACCAGCCCTGGACTAGCGGGGCAAGAGACCCAGTACTTC. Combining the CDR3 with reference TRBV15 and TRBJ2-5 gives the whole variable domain DAMVIQNPRYQVTQFGKPVTLSCSQTLNHNVMYWYQQKSSQAPKLLFHYYDKDFNNEADTPDNFQSRRPNTSFCFLDIRSPGLGDTAMYLCATSPGLAGQETQYFGPGTRLLVL.

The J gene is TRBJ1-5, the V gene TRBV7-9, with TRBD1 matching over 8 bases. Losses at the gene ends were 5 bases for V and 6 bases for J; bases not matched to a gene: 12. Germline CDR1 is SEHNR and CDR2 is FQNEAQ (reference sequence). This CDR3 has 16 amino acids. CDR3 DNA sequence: TGTGCCAGCAGCCCTCAGGGGGCTCGGTACGGTCAGCCCCAGCATTTT. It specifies CASSPQGARYGQPQHF.

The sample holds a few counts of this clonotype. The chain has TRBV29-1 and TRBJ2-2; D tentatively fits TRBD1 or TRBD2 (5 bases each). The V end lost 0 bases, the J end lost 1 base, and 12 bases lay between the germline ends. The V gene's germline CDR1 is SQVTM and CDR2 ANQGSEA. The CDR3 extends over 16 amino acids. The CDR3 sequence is CSVEDWGTKNTGELFF. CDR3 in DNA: TGCAGCGTTGAAGACTGGGGGACCAAGAACACCGGGGAGCTGTTTTTT.

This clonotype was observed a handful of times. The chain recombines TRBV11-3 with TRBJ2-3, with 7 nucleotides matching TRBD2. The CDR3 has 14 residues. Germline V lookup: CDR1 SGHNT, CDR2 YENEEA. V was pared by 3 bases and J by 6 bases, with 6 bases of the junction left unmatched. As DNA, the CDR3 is TGTGCCAGCAGCTTGGGACTATACGGGGATACGCAGTATTTT. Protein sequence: CASSLGLYGDTQYF.

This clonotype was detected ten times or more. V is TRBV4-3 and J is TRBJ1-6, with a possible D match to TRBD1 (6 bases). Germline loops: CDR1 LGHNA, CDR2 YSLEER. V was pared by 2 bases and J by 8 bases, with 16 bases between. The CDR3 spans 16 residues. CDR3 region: CASSQIQGPRDSPLHF. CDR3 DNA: TGCGCCAGCAGCCAAATTCAGGGGCCAAGGGATTCACCCCTCCACTTT.

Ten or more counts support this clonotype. As DNA, the CDR3 is TGTGCCAGCAGCTTACAAGCCCTGACAGCTTCTAACTATGGCTACACCTTC. Translated: CASSLQALTASNYGYTF. This chain uses TRBV5-5 with TRBJ1-2, with a weak D call TRBD1 (5 bases). Trimming shortened V by 2 bases and J by 0 bases, and 17 bases separated the two germline ends. The CDR3 has 17 residues. Germline loops: CDR1 SGHKS, CDR2 YYEKEE (reference sequence).

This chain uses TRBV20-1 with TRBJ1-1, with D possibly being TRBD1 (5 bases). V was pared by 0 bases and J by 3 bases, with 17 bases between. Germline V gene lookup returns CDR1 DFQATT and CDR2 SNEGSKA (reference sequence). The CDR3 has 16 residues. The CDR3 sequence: CSARDPSGRAHTEAFF. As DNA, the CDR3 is TGCAGTGCTAGAGATCCGTCGGGCAGGGCCCACACTGAAGCTTTCTTT.

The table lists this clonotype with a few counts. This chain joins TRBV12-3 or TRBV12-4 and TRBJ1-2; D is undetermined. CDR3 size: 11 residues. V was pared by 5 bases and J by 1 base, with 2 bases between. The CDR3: CASSNNYGYTF. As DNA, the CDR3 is TGTGCCAGCAGTAATAACTATGGCTACACCTTC.

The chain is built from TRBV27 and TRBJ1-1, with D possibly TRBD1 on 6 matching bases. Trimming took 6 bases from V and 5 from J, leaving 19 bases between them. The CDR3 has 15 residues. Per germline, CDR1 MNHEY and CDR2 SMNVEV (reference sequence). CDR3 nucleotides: TGTGCCAGCAGAAGGGCGGGGGGGCGCGGAACTGAAGCTTTCTTT. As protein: CASRRAGGRGTEAFF.

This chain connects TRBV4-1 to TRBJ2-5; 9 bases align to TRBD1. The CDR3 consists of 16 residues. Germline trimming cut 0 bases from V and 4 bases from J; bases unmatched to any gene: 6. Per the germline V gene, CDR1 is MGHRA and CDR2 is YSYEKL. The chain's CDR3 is CASSQEGTGSRETQYF. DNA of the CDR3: TGCGCCAGCAGCCAAGAAGGGACAGGGAGTAGAGAGACCCAGTACTTC.

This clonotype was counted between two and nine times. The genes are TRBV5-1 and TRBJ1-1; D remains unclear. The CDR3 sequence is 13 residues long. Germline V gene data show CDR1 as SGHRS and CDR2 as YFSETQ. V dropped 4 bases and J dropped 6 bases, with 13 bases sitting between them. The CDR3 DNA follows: TGCGCCAGCAGCGTGACCGGAAAGGCTGAAGCTTTCTTT. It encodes CASSVTGKAEAFF.

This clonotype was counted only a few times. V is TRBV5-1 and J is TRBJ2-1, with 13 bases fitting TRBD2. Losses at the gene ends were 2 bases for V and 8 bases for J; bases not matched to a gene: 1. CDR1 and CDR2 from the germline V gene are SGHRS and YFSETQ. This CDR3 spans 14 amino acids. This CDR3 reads CASSLLAGGDEQFF. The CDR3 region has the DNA TGCGCCAGCAGCTTACTAGCGGGGGGGGATGAGCAGTTCTTC.

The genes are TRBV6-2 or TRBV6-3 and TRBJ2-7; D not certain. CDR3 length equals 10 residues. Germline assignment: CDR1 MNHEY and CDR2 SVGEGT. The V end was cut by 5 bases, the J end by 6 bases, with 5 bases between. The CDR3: CASSPCEQYV. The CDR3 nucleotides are TGTGCCAGCAGTCCTTGCGAGCAGTACGTC.

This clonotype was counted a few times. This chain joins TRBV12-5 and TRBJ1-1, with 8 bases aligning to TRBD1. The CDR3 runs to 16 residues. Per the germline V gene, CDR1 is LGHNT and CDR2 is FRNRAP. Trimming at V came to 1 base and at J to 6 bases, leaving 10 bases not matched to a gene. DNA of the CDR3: TGTGCTAGTGGTTTGGAGGACAGGGATTATGACGCTGAAGCTTTCTTT. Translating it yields CASGLEDRDYDAEAFF.

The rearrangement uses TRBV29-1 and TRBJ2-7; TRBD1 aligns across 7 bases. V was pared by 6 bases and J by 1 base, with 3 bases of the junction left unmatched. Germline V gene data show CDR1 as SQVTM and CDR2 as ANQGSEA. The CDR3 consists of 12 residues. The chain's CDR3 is CSVNRGSYEQYF. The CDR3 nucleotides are TGCAGCGTAAACAGGGGTTCCTACGAGCAGTACTTC.

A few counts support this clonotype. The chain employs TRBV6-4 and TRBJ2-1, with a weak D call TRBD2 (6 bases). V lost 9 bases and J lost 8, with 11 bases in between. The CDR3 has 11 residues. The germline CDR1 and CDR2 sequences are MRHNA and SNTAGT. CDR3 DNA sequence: TGTGCCAGTCCTCCGGGGGATGAGCAGTTCTTC. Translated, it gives CASPPGDEQFF.

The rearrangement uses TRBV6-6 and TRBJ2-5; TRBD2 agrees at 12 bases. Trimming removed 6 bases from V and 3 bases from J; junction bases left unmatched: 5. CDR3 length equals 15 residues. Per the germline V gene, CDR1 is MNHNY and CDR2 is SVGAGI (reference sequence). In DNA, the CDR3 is TGTGCCAGCAGCGCTGGACTAGCGGGGAAAGAGACCCAGTACTTC. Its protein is CASSAGLAGKETQYF.

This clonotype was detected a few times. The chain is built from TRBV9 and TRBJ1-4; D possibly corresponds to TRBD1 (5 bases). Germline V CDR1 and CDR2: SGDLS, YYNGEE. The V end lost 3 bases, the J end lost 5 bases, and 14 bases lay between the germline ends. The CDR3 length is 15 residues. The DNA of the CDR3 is TGTGCCAGCAGCGCTTCACAGGACCCGAATGAAAAACTGTTTTTT. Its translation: CASSASQDPNEKLFF.

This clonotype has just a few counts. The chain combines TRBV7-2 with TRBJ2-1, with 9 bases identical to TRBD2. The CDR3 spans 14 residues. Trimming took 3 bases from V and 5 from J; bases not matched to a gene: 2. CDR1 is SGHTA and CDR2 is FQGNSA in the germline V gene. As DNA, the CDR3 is TGTGCCAGCAGCTTCCAGCGGGGGGACAATGAGCAGTTCTTC. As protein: CASSFQRGDNEQFF.